This T cell receptor beta chain was sequenced during a study of immune evolution from preneoplasia to lung adenocarcinoma. Study information: HLA loss of heterozygosity: 6% to 7.5% AIS, 15% MIA, approximately 31% ADC, none AAH. Study-level results: From normal lung to invasive adenocarcinoma, top clone frequencies appeared to decrease.

Assay: immunoSEQ multiplex PCR; the TCRdb copy retains only in-frame clones and omits some. The repertoire includes more than 15,000 clones, about 86% of them detected once, and 2% to 3% sits in the top ten. Remarks on this clone: Antigen: not known.

Premalignant or tumor cells were enriched by macro-dissection after pathologic assessment. Losses at the gene ends were 4 bases for V and 3 bases for J; bases not matched to a gene: 8. The V gene's germline CDR1 is SGHDT and CDR2 YYEEEE. This CDR3 has 15 residues. The sequenced sample consisted of FFPE invasive lung adenocarcinoma tissue. The sequence came from an older person with invasive lung adenocarcinoma. The chain employs TRBV5-6 and TRBJ2-3; 7 bases are a match to TRBD1. This chain's CDR3 is CASSQNRGGTDTQYF. The CDR3 DNA is TGTGCCAGCAGCCAGAACAGGGGTGGAACAGATACGCAGTATTTT.